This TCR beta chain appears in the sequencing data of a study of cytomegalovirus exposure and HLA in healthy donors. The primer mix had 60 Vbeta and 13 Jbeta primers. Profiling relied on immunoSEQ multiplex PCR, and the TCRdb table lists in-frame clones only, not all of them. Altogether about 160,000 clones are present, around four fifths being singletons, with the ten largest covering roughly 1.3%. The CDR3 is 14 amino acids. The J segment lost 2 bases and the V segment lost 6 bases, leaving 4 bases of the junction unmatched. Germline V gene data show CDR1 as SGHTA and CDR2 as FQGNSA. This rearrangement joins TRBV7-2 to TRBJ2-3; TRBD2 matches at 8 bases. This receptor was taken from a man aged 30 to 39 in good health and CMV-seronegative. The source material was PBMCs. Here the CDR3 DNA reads TGTGCCAGCAGGGGACTAGGGTTCACAGATACGCAGTATTTT. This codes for CASRGLGFTDTQYF. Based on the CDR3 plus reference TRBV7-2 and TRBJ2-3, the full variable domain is GAGVSQSPSNKVTEKGKDVELRCDPISGHTALYWYRQSLGQGLEFLIYFQGNSAPDKSGLPSDRFSAERTGGSVSTLTIQRTQQEDSAVYLCASRGLGFTDTQYFGPGTRLTVL.